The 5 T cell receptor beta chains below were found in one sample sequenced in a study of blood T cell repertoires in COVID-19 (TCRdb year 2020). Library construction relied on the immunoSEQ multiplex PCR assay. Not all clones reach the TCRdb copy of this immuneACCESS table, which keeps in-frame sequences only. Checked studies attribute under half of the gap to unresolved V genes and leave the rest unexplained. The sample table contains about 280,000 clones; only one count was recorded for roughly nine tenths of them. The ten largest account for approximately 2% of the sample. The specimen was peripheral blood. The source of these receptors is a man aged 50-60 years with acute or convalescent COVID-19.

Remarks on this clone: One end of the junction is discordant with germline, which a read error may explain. CDR3 amino acids: CASSEDYTMFGQFF. The CDR3 DNA sequence: TGTGCCAGTAGTGAAGACTATACAATGTTTGGGCAGTTCTTC. The chain couples TRBV6-1 to TRBJ2-1, with D possibly being TRBD2 (5 bases). CDR3 size: 14 residues. Germline values: CDR1 MNHNS, CDR2 SASEGT.

CDR3 DNA sequence: TGTGCCAGTAGTCAGGGACAGGGGGGCACAGATACGCAGTATTTT. Amino acid sequence: CASSQGQGGTDTQYF. J is TRBJ2-3 and V is TRBV19, with TRBD1 identical over 11 bases. Germline V gives CDR1 LNHDA, CDR2 SQIVND (reference sequence). The junction had 2 bases not matched to a gene; V was cut back by 5 bases and J by 1 base. CDR3 length: 15 amino acids. Full variable domain (remainder filled in from reference TRBV19 and TRBJ2-3): DGGITQSPKYLFRKEGQNVTLSCEQNLNHDAMYWYRQDPGQGLRLIYYSQIVNDFQKGDIAEGYSVSREKKESFPLTVTSAQKNPTAFYLCASSQGQGGTDTQYFGPGTRLTVL.

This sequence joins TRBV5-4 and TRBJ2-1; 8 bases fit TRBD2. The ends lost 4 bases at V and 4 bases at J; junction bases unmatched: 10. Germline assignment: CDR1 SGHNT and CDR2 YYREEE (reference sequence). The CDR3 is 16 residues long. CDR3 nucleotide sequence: TGTGCCAGCAGCAGCCCGGGGGGGGGATTATACAATGAGCAGTTCTTC. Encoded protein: CASSSPGGGLYNEQFF.

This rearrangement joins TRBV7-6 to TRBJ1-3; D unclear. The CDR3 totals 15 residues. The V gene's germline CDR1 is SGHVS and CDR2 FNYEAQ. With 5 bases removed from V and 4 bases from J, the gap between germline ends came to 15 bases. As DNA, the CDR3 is TGTGCCAGCAGCCCATTGGGCGCGCGAGGAAACACCATATATTTT. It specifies CASSPLGARGNTIYF.

CDR3 nucleotides: TGTGCCAGCAGTGGACGAGGGGGCCAGCCCCAGCATTTT. This codes for CASSGRGGQPQHF. This chain links TRBV6-6 with TRBJ1-5; 7 nucleotides agree with TRBD1. This CDR3 comprises 13 residues. V was pared by 5 bases and J by 7 bases, with 5 bases of the junction left unmatched. CDR1 and CDR2 (germline): MNHNY, SVGAGI (reference sequence).